This T cell receptor beta chain was sequenced during a study of cytomegalovirus exposure and HLA in healthy donors (dated by TCRdb to 2016 to 2017). Notes on the research overall: A later analysis indicated that the roughly 130 validation repertoires were generated on the platform also employed for the roughly 650 repertoires of the first cohort. The study aimed to test whether signatures of past pathogen exposure could be identified by cataloging public T cell receptors. Along with the 666-subject first cohort, a separate validation cohort of over a hundred different subjects was used. To predict cytomegalovirus infection status, the study brought together high-throughput TCR immunosequencing, statistical association of individual TCRs with disease status, and machine learning. Here is what the overall study found, with its caveats: Across donors, most TCR sequences were observed very rarely, whereas some public TCRs were present in many individuals. A later analysis found that TCRs clustered in the first cohort also tended to co-occur in the 95 to 150 validation repertoires, with 94% of cluster scores above 0. A later analysis lacked HLA typing for the validation cohort, so it scored co-occurrence in that cohort across all 110 or so repertoires. The authors suggested that the approach could potentially be extended to other disease states and immunological phenotypes. A total of fewer than 200 TCR beta chains were listed by the study as associated with cytomegalovirus. The classifier was reported to diagnose cytomegalovirus status with high specificity and sensitivity in both the original cohort and the validation cohort. In vitro tests confirmed that a few of the cytomegalovirus-associated TCR beta chains recognize cytomegalovirus antigens.

CDR1 SGDLS and CDR2 YYNGEE are derived from the germline V gene. V trim: 3 bases; J trim: 5 bases; unmatched bases: 9. The CDR3 covers 15 residues, taking in both the cysteine and the phenylalanine. Only the CDR3 DNA stays, 45 bases, in frame from base 1. The library relied on the immunoSEQ multiplex PCR assay. The published analysis was carried out like this. A statistical classification framework was built for diagnosing cytomegalovirus status from the catalog of TCR beta chain sequences. TCRdb re-hosts the immuneACCESS table, in-frame sequences only. Its copies lack some clones; in the studies checked, an unresolved V gene accounts for under half of them, and the cause for the rest is not known. V and J calls and clone size follow that table, whereas D and trimming were derived from the DNA. This sample lists 70,000 or so clones; 91% were detected once. Roughly 3.1% of the sample goes to the ten largest clones.

Note on this clone: Its antigen remains undetermined. No base-level quality is on record; no much larger clone is a single base apart.

The donors belonged to the validation cohort of about 120 subjects, which was separate from the approximately 700-subject first cohort. Sequenced: PBMCs. The source of this sequence is a man between 18 and 35 years old in good health and CMV-seronegative. The rearrangement combines TRBV9 with TRBJ2-5; the junction holds 8 bases that match TRBD2. The CDR3 region reads CASSGSSGMGETQYF. The nucleotide sequence reads as follows: TGTGCCAGCAGCGGTAGTAGCGGGATGGGGGAGACCCAGTACTTC.